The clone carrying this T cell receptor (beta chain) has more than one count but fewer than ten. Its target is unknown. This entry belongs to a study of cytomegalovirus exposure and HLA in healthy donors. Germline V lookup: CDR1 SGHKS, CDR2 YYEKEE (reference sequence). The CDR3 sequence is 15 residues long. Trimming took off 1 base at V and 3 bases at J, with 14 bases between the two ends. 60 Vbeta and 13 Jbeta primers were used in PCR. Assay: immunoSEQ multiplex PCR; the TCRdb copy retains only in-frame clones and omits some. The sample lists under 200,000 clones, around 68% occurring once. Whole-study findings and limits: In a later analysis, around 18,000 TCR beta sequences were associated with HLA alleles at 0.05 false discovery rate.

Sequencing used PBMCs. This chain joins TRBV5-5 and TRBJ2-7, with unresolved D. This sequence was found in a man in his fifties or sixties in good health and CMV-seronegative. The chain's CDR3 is CASSLTTSRLYEQYF. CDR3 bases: TGTGCCAGCAGCTTGACAACGTCGAGACTCTACGAGCAGTACTTC.